This TCR beta chain originates from a study of T cells after yellow fever vaccination. General study results and limits: Re-detected after boosting: most primary clones, 96% of CD4 and 88% of CD8.

Regarding this clonotype: What it binds is not known.

5'RACE template switching produced TCR cDNA carrying a universal primer site and UMIs. One entry per CDR3 protein results from TCRdb running MiXCR on the 5' RACE reads. There are hundreds of thousands of distinct CDR3 sequences in the sample; 10% to 15% occur only once, and about 15% lies in the top ten. CDR1 is LGHDT, CDR2 YNNKEL, per germline (reference sequence). The CDR3 is 15 amino acids. V lost 3 bases and J lost 4, with 15 bases in between. The receptor was derived from a man in his thirties or forties who received the YFV17D yellow fever vaccine. The sample was PBMCs, taken on the day of the yellow fever booster vaccination. The chain combines TRBV3-1 with TRBJ1-2; D may be TRBD1 (5 bases). The CDR3 nucleotides read TGTGCCAGCAGCCAGACGGGACGGCTACTCTATGGCTACACCTTC. Translation: CASSQTGRLLYGYTF.